This T cell receptor beta chain was identified during a study of shared clonotypes between healthy human individuals. Overall study findings and caveats: Naive CD4 clonotypes were shared across a few donors at about 5%.

Germline-derived CDR1 and CDR2 are SGHNT and YYREEE (reference sequence). The CDR3 extends over 16 amino acids. Trimming left V 3 bases short and J 0 bases short, with 15 bases between. Turning to this clone: Antigen: not known.

TCRdb keeps only in-frame clones here, not all; method: immunoSEQ multiplex PCR. The repertoire holds fewer than 2.5 million clones, with over 85% as singletons. Healthy HIV-negative adults without recent acute infections or vaccinations served as donors. The chain recombines TRBV5-4 with TRBJ1-1; the D is unclear. Material: naive CD4+ T cells from PBMCs. Documented subset: CD45RA+ positively selected. The clonotype was recovered from a man younger than 30 in good health. Some clones in this sample may be carry-over from other donors' samples. The CDR3 nucleotides read TGTGCCAGCAGCTCGCCCATAGGCGGGATGAACACTGAAGCTTTCTTT. It encodes CASSSPIGGMNTEAFF. The full variable domain, its missing parts supplied by reference TRBV5-4 and TRBJ1-1, is ETGVTQSPTHLIKTRGQQVTLRCSSQSGHNTVSWYQQALGQGPQFIFQYYREEENGRGNFPPRFSGLQFPNYSSELNVNALELDDSALYLCASSSPIGGMNTEAFFGQGTRLTVV.